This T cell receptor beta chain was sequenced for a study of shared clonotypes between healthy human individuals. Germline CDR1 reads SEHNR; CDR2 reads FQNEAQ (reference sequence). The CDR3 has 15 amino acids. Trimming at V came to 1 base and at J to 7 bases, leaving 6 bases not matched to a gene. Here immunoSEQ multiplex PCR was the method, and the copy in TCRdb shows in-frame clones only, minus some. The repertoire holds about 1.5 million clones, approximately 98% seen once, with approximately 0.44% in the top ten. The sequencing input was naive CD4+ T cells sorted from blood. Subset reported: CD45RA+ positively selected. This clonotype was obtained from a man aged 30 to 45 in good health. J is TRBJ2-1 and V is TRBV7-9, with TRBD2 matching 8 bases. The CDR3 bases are TGTGCCAGCAGCTTAGAAGGCGGGAGGTGGAATGAGCAGTTCTTC. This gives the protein CASSLEGGRWNEQFF. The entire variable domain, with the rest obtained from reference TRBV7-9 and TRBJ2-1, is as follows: DTGVSQNPRHKITKRGQNVTFRCDPISEHNRLYWYRQTLGQGPEFLTYFQNEAQLEKSRLLSDRFSAERPKGSFSTLEIQRTEQGDSAMYLCASSLEGGRWNEQFFGPGTRLTVL.